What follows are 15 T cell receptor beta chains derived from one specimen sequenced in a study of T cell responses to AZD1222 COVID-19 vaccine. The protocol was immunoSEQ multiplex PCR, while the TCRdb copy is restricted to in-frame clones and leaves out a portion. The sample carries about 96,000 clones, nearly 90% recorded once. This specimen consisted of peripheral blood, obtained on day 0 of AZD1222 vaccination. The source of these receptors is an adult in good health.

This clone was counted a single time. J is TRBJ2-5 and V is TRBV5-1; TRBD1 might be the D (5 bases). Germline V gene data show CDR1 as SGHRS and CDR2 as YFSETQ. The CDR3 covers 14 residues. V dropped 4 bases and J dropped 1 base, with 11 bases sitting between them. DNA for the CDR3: TGCGCCAGCAGCCAAAATACAGGCCAAGAGACCCAGTACTTC. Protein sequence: CASSQNTGQETQYF.

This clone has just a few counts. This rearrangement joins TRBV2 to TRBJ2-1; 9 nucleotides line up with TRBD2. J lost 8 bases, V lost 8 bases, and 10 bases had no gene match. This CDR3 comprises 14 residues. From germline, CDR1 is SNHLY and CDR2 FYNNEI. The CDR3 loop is CASCGGGAFDEQFF. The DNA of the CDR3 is TGTGCCAGCTGTGGCGGGGGGGCCTTCGATGAGCAGTTCTTC.

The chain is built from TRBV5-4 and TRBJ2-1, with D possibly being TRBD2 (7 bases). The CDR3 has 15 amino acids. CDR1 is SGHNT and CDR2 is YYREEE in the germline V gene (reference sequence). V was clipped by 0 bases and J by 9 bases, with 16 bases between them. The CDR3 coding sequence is TGTGCCAGCAGCTTGGGCGGGGGCCCACGAGGTGAGCAGTTCTTC. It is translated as CASSLGGGPRGEQFF.

CDR3 protein: CASSQGLRGGGYEQYF. The CDR3, as DNA: TGCGCCAGCAGCCAAGGCTTGCGGGGGGGCGGCTACGAGCAGTACTTC. The chain recombines TRBV4-3 with TRBJ2-7; 9 bases fit TRBD2. CDR3 length: 16 residues. J was trimmed by 3 bases and V by 1 base; bases with no gene match: 7. Germline V gives CDR1 LGHNA, CDR2 YSLEER.

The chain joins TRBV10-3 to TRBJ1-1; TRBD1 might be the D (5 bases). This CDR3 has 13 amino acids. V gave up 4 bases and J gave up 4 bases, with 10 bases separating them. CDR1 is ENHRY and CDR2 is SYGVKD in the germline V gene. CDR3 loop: CAISGDRGTEAFF. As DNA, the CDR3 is TGTGCCATCAGTGGGGACCGGGGCACTGAAGCTTTCTTT.

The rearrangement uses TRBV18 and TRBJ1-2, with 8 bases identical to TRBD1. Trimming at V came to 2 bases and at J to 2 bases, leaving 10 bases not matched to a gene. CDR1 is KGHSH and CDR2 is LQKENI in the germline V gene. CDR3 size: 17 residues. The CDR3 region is CASSPWAGGAVNYGYTF. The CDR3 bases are TGTGCCAGCTCACCATGGGCAGGGGGCGCAGTCAACTATGGCTACACCTTC.

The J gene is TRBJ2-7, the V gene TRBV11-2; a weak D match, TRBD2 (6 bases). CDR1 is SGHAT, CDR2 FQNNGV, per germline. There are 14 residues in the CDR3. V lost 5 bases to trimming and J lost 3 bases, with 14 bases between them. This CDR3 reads CASSVGLRFYEQYF. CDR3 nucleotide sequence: TGTGCCAGCAGCGTAGGACTACGATTCTACGAGCAGTACTTC.

Written as DNA, the CDR3 is TGTGCCAGCAGCTTAAACAGGGATTCATGGAGGGTGAACACTGAAGCTTTCTTT. Translated: CASSLNRDSWRVNTEAFF. This rearrangement joins TRBV13 to TRBJ1-1, with D tentatively TRBD1 (6 bases). The CDR3 has 18 residues. V lost 2 bases to trimming and J lost 0 bases, with 19 bases between them. The germline CDR1 and CDR2 sequences are PRHDT and FYEKMQ (reference sequence).

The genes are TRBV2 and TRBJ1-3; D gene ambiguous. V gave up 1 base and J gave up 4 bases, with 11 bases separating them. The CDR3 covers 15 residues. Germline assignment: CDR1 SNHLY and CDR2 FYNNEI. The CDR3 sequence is CASSEGSGRGNTIYF. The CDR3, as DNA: TGTGCCAGCAGTGAAGGCTCCGGACGGGGAAACACCATATATTTT.

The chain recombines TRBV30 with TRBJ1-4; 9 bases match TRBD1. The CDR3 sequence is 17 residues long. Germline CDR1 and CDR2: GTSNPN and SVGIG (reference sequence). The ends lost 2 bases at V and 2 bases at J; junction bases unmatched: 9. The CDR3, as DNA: TGTGCCTGGAGTTCCTACAGGGGGCGTTTCACTAATGAAAAACTGTTTTTT. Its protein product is CAWSSYRGRFTNEKLFF. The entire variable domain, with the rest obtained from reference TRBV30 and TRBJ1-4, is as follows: SQTIHQWPATLVQPVGSPLSLECTVEGTSNPNLYWYRQAAGRGLQLLFYSVGIGQISSEVPQNLSASRPQDRQFILSSKKLLLSDSGFYLCAWSSYRGRFTNEKLFFGSGTQLSVL.

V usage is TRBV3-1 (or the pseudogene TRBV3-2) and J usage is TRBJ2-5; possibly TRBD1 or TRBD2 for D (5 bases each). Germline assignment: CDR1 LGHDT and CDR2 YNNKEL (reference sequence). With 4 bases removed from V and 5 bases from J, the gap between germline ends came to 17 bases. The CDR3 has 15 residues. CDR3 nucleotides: TGTGCCAGCAGCCCTCGGGACGCCCGGCTGGAGACCCAGTACTTC. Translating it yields CASSPRDARLETQYF.

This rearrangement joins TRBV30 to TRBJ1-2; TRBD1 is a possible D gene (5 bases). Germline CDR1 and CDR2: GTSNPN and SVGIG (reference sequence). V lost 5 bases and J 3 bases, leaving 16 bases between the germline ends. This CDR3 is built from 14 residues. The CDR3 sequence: CAWEEYDSDYGYTF. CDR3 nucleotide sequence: TGTGCCTGGGAGGAATACGACAGCGACTATGGCTACACCTTC.

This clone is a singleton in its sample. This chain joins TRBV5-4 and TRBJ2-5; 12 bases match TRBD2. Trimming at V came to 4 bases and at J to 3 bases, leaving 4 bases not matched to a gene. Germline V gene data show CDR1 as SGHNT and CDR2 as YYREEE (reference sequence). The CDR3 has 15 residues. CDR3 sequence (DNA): TGTGCCAGCAGCCTAGGACTAGCGGGGAAAGAGACCCAGTACTTC. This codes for CASSLGLAGKETQYF.

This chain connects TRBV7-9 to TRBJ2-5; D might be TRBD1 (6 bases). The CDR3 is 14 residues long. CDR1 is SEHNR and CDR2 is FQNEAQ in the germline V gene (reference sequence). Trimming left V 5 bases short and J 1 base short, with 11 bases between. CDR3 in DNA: TGTGCCAGCAGCGATGGACAGCCCCAAGAGACCCAGTACTTC. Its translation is CASSDGQPQETQYF.

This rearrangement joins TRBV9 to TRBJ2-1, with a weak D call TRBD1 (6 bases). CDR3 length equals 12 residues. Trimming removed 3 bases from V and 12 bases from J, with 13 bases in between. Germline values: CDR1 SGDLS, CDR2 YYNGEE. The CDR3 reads CASSGATGMQFF. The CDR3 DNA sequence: TGTGCCAGCAGCGGAGCAACAGGGATGCAGTTCTTC.